This T cell receptor (beta chain) was found in a study of cytotoxic CD8 clonotypes in ibrutinib-treated CLL. Study details: The group held approximately eleven relapsed/refractory and roughly 15 treatment-naive patients, with roughly 17 IGHV unmutated. Study-wide points: Clonotypes that were public were uncommon, and they contracted or stayed stable on treatment.

This CDR3 is built from 11 residues. V was clipped by 8 bases and J by 0 bases, with 7 bases between them. From germline, CDR1 is DFQATT and CDR2 SNEGSKA (reference sequence). The method was immunoSEQ multiplex PCR; TCRdb's version includes in-frame clones alone and lacks a portion of them. This sample has about 310,000 clones, with roughly 79% found just once. With regard to this clone: Its target is not known.

The sequence was obtained from a human donor with chronic lymphocytic leukemia. Here the sequenced sample was PBMCs, taken before ibrutinib treatment. The chain couples TRBV20-1 to TRBJ1-2; D is uncertain. DNA of the CDR3: TGCAGTCGACTGTCTAACTATGGCTACACCTTC. Protein: CSRLSNYGYTF.